A selection of T cell receptor beta chains follows, all from one sample in a study of T cells in Graves' hyperthyroidism and ophthalmopathy. A single record per CDR3 protein comes from TCRdb applying MiXCR to the multiplex PCR reads. The sample has approximately 710,000 distinct CDR3 sequences, 15% to 20% seen once. Sequencing was carried out using blood. Source of these receptors: a man aged 50 to 60 with Graves' hyperthyroidism. Both conserved end residues are part of each CDR3. Clone size is shown for a subset of rows, as once, few, many or a class of expanded clone.

J: TRBJ2-1
size: .
V: TRBV5-8
CDR3: CASSLEYDSYNEQFF

J: TRBJ2-3
size: few
V: TRBV7-9
CDR3: CASTQSPRDRGLSDTQYF

J: TRBJ2-5
size: many
V: TRBV19
CDR3: CASDPGPETQYF

J: TRBJ2-3
size: .
V: TRBV9
CDR3: CASSASGARTDTQYF

J: TRBJ2-3
size: many
V: TRBV2
CDR3: CASSEAWASTSTDTQYF

J: TRBJ2-4
size: many
V: TRBV7-2
CDR3: CASSLGLAGGSQYF

J: TRBJ2-1
size: few
V: TRBV6-1
CDR3: CASSEASRVLQELDEQFF

J: TRBJ1-2
size: many
V: TRBV10-3
CDR3: CAISEVNDPYGYTF

J: TRBJ1-1
size: many
V: TRBV12-3/TRBV12-4
CDR3: CASSPGFEAFF

J: TRBJ2-5
size: .
V: TRBV2
CDR3: CASSDDSGQGAETQYF

J: TRBJ2-2
size: few
V: TRBV9
CDR3: CASSAGQYTGELFF